A selection of T cell receptor beta chains follows, all from one sample in a study of OX40 agonist ivuxolimab in advanced cancers. The protocol was immunoSEQ multiplex PCR, while the TCRdb copy is restricted to in-frame clones and leaves out a portion. This table has 50,000 to 60,000 clones, roughly three quarters appearing once. Sequencing used CD4+ or CD8+ T cells sorted from blood, obtained in a trial of the OX40 agonist ivuxolimab. These receptor sequences come from an adult with an advanced solid tumor such as melanoma, head and neck, liver or kidney cancer. Both conserved end residues are part of each CDR3. Each record gives: D gene, clone size, J gene, V gene, CDR3 DNA, CDR3 protein. The D gene is left open where the match is weak. Part of the rows lack a size; the others show once, few, many or a class for expanded clones.

>-|-|TRBJ1-1|TRBV10-1
TGCGCCAGCAGTGACGCGTCTGGAAAAGCTTTCTTT
CASSDASGKAFF
>TRBD1|few|TRBJ1-6|TRBV5-4
TGTGCCAGCAGCTATGGGACAGCCTATAATTCACCCCTCCACTTT
CASSYGTAYNSPLHF
>-|once|TRBJ2-7|TRBV6-1
TGTGCCAGCAGTTTAGCATTCTACGAGCAGTACTTC
CASSLAFYEQYF
>-|-|TRBJ2-4|TRBV28
TGTGCCAGCAGTCGCCCAGGACAGCGGCTATACTTC
CASSRPGQRLYF
>TRBD1|-|TRBJ2-2|TRBV7-9
TGTGCCAGCAGCCAGACAGGGACGGGCGGGGAGCTGTTTTTT
CASSQTGTGGELFF
>TRBD1|-|TRBJ1-5|TRBV2
TGTGCCAGCAGAGGACAGGGGGCCGGCAATCAGCCCCAGCATTTT
CASRGQGAGNQPQHF
>TRBD1|-|TRBJ2-7|TRBV10-3
TGTGCCATCAGTGAGTCGGGGACAGGGGGCTTCCACGAGCAGTACTTC
CAISESGTGGFHEQYF
>-|-|TRBJ1-1|TRBV6-6
TGTGCCAGCAGCAAAGCGATGAACACTGAAGCTTTCTTT
CASSKAMNTEAFF
>-|-|TRBJ2-6|TRBV12-5
TGTGCTAGTGGTTTGACAGGGTCCGGGGCCAACGTCCTGACTTTC
CASGLTGSGANVLTF
>-|-|TRBJ2-7|TRBV29-1
TGCAGCGTTGATACAGTAGACTACGAGCAGTACTTC
CSVDTVDYEQYF
>-|-|TRBJ2-7|TRBV6-5
TGTGCCAGCAGCACACAGGGCCTGGAGAACTACGAGCAGTACTTC
CASSTQGLENYEQYF
>TRBD2|-|TRBJ2-3|TRBV11-2
TGTGCCAGCAGCCCAAGAACCGGGCTAGCGGCAGATACGCAGTATTTT
CASSPRTGLAADTQYF
>TRBD2|-|TRBJ2-1|TRBV7-9
TGTGCCAGCAGCCCGAAGGGACTAGCGGGAAGGATTGTCGGGAAGTTCTTC
CASSPKGLAGRIVGKFF
>-|-|TRBJ1-2|TRBV28
TGTGCCAGCAGTCGGGGACATCTTAATGGCTACACCTTC
CASSRGHLNGYTF
>-|few|TRBJ2-3|TRBV30
TGTGCCTGGAACAGGGACGGTGGCACAGATACGCAGTATTTT
CAWNRDGGTDTQYF
>-|-|TRBJ2-4|TRBV5-1
TGCGCCAGCAGCATCGACCTGGCGAACATTCAGTACTTC
CASSIDLANIQYF
>TRBD2|-|TRBJ2-5|TRBV5-1
TGCGCCAGCAGCTTGGCGGGTAGCGGGGGTCAAGAGACCCAGTACTTC
CASSLAGSGGQETQYF
>TRBD2|once|TRBJ2-3|TRBV5-1
TGCGCCAGCAGCCCCGGAAGGACTAGCGGGACTCTCACAGATACGCAGTATTTT
CASSPGRTSGTLTDTQYF
>-|-|TRBJ1-3|TRBV18
TGTGCCAGCTCACCAATTGGACAGTCCTACTCTGGAAACACCATATATTTT
CASSPIGQSYSGNTIYF
>TRBD1|few|TRBJ1-5|TRBV19
TGTGCCAGCACCCGTCGGGGACAGATCAATCAGCCCCAGCATTTT
CASTRRGQINQPQHF
>-|-|TRBJ2-1|TRBV5-1
TGCGCCAGCAGCTTTAGCGGCACTAACAATGAGCAGTTCTTC
CASSFSGTNNEQFF
>-|few|TRBJ1-4|TRBV18
TGTGCCAGCTCACCCGAGCTGGGACGCGAAAAACTGTTTTTT
CASSPELGREKLFF
>-|-|TRBJ1-1|TRBV5-1
TGCGCCAGCAGCTTATCCCCAGCGAACACTGAAGCTTTCTTT
CASSLSPANTEAFF
>TRBD1|-|TRBJ2-1|TRBV27
TGTGCCAGCAGTTTAGGCGGTGGAGGACAGGTTAGACATGAGCAGTTCTTC
CASSLGGGGQVRHEQFF
>-|-|TRBJ2-5|TRBV6-6
TGTGCCAGCAGAGCCGATGGGGGTCAAGAGACCCAGTACTTC
CASRADGGQETQYF
>TRBD2|few|TRBJ2-5|TRBV4-1
TGCGCCAGCAGCCAGGGGACTAGCGGGGGGGCCAAGACCCAGTACTTC
CASSQGTSGGAKTQYF
>TRBD2|-|TRBJ2-1|TRBV10-3
TGTGCCATCAGCCAGGGACAGGGACTAGCGGGAGGGCCTGGGGATGAGCAGTTCTTC
CAISQGQGLAGGPGDEQFF
>-|-|TRBJ2-2|TRBV5-1
TGCGCCAGCAGCCAACCGGACCCGATCGGAACCGGGGAGCTGTTTTTT
CASSQPDPIGTGELFF
>-|-|TRBJ1-5|TRBV25-1
TGTGCCAGTCCACCCGGACAGACCAATCAGCCCCAGCATTTT
CASPPGQTNQPQHF
>TRBD1|few|TRBJ2-7|TRBV30
TGTGCCTGGAGTACCGGGACAGGGTACCCTTACGAGCAGTACTTC
CAWSTGTGYPYEQYF
>-|-|TRBJ1-4|TRBV11-2
TGTGCCAGCAGTTCCACTGGGGCAACTAATGAAAAACTGTTTTTT
CASSSTGATNEKLFF
>-|-|TRBJ2-1|TRBV5-6
TGTGCCAGCAGCCTCGAAGGAACAAGCTCCTACAATGAGCAGTTCTTC
CASSLEGTSSYNEQFF
>TRBD2|-|TRBJ2-2|TRBV7-8
TGTGCCAGCGGCGAGCGGGAGTTTAGCGGGGAGCTGTTTTTT
CASGEREFSGELFF
>TRBD1|-|TRBJ2-3|TRBV6-6
TGTGCCAGCAGTTCCGGGACAGGAATCACAGATACGCAGTATTTT
CASSSGTGITDTQYF
>-|-|TRBJ2-5|TRBV21-1
TGTGCCAGCAGCCCGCCCCACCCAGCGAAAGAGACCCAGTACTTC
CASSPPHPAKETQYF
>TRBD2|-|TRBJ2-5|TRBV5-1
TGCGCCAGCAGCCCGGGGACTAGCGGGAGAGAGACCCAGTACTTC
CASSPGTSGRETQYF
>TRBD1|-|TRBJ1-2|TRBV6-5
TGTGCCAGCAGACCACAGGGGGCTGGGTATGGCTACACCTTC
CASRPQGAGYGYTF
>-|few|TRBJ2-7|TRBV10-3
TGTGCCATCAGTGACGGCGCTACCGGAACCTTC
CAISDGATGTF
>-|-|TRBJ1-2|TRBV5-8
TGTGCCAGCAGCTTAACGGGATTTTCCAACTATGGCTACACCTTC
CASSLTGFSNYGYTF
>TRBD2|-|TRBJ2-1|TRBV6-1
TGTGCCAGCAGTGAAGAAGGACTAGCTTTAAATGAGCAGTTCTTC
CASSEEGLALNEQFF
>-|few|TRBJ2-2|TRBV11-3
TGTGCCAGCAGCCCCTTTCGAAGCGACACCGGGGAGCTGTTTTTT
CASSPFRSDTGELFF
>TRBD1|-|TRBJ1-2|TRBV30
TGTGCCTGGAGTGAAAGACAGGGGGTTCGTAACTATGGCTACACCTTC
CAWSERQGVRNYGYTF
>-|few|TRBJ1-1|TRBV28
TGTGCCAGCAGTCCCCTCGAGAAGCATGCTTTCTTT
CASSPLEKHAFF
>-|-|TRBJ2-7|TRBV11-3
TGTGCCAGCAGCCAGCTGGGCTACGAGCAGTACTTC
CASSQLGYEQYF
>-|-|TRBJ1-1|TRBV2
TGTGCCAGCTTGCCTAAGAGTCGGGGCCTAAACACTGAAGCTTTCTTT
CASLPKSRGLNTEAFF
>-|medium-sized|TRBJ1-1|TRBV11-3
TGTGCCAGCAGCTTTAGGCAGGGTGGCACTGAAGCTTTCTTT
CASSFRQGGTEAFF
>-|-|TRBJ2-6|TRBV18
TGTGCCAGCTCACCGATAGCGACCTACTCTGGGGCCAACGTCCTGACTTTC
CASSPIATYSGANVLTF
>-|-|TRBJ2-2|TRBV10-2
TGCGCCAGCAAGAACAGCCCGAGTGGCACCGGGGAGCTGTTTTTT
CASKNSPSGTGELFF
>-|-|TRBJ1-1|TRBV28
TGTGCCAGCAGCGGGTTAAAAGGGGTTGGTAACACTGAAGCTTTCTTT
CASSGLKGVGNTEAFF
>TRBD1|-|TRBJ2-1|TRBV7-8
TGTGCCAGCAGCCACGACAGGGGGATCTACAATGAGCAGTTCTTC
CASSHDRGIYNEQFF
>-|-|TRBJ2-7|TRBV30
TGTGCCTGGTCCTGGAGGGACACGCTTTACGAGCAGTACTTC
CAWSWRDTLYEQYF
>-|-|TRBJ2-3|TRBV10-3
TGTGCCATCAGTGAGTCGACAGGTACCTTGGGTACGCAGTATTTT
CAISESTGTLGTQYF
>TRBD2|-|TRBJ2-1|TRBV11-2
TGTGCCAGCAGCTTACGACTAGCGGGAGGAGTATACAATGAGCAGTTCTTC
CASSLRLAGGVYNEQFF
>-|-|TRBJ1-2|TRBV10-3
TGTGCCATCAGTGATAACCCAGAGAGGTATGGCTACACCTTC
CAISDNPERYGYTF